This T cell receptor beta chain was sequenced in a study of regulatory T cells in long-lasting Graves disease. Study-wide results and caveats: Persistent disease preferred TRBV28, TRBJ1-2 and TRBJ2-5; new disease, TRBV20-1 and TRBJ2-1.

Trimming stripped 4 bases from V and 11 bases from J, with 20 bases between. Germline lookup yields CDR1 DFQATT and CDR2 SNEGSKA (reference sequence). There are 13 residues in the CDR3. Arm-PCR of CDR3 regions with iRepertoire HTBI primers generated TCR beta libraries. TCRdb re-derived calls from the multiplex PCR reads in MiXCR, one entry per CDR3 protein. The data hold roughly 450,000 distinct CDR3 sequences, with 20% observed a single time. A word on this clonotype: Its antigen remains unidentified.

Time point here: persistent/refractory GD, antithyroid drugs over 5 years with positive TRAb. PBMC-extracted RNA yielded the TCR library. Graves' disease diagnosis used American Thyroid Association guidelines. J is TRBJ1-2 and V is TRBV20-1; no clear D. The receptor comes from a female donor with Graves disease. The source material was peripheral blood mononuclear cells (PBMCs), sampled when the disease was refractory, from a patient treated with antithyroid drugs. The CDR3 DNA follows: TGCAGTGCTAAAGAAACCTACGCCCGCCTTTACACCTTC. Residues: CSAKETYARLYTF.